The 5 T cell receptor beta chains presented below share a single source sample, sequenced in a study of tumor and adjacent non-tumor tissue in lung cancer. A modified ARM-PCR protocol with three rounds of nested PCR amplified TCRbeta. TCRdb reprocessed the multiplex PCR reads with MiXCR, giving one entry per CDR3 protein. The sample records 75,000 to 95,000 distinct CDR3 sequences, about 72% being singletons. RNA was extracted from bulk tissue without any cell sorting. Input material: lung tumor tissue. These receptors came from a man in his sixties with non-small cell lung cancer.

Turning to this clonotype: The missing conserved phenylalanine or tryptophan at the end of this CDR3 makes a read error likely. The chain recombines TRBV11-1 with TRBJ2-7; the match to TRBD1 covers 8 bases. This CDR3 has 15 amino acids. Germline V gives CDR1 SGHAT, CDR2 FQDESV (reference sequence). CDR3 protein: CASSTARQGRYEQYS. DNA for the CDR3: TGTGCTAGCAGCACCGCGCGACAGGGGCGTTACGAGCAGTACTCC.

Points on this clonotype: Relative to the germline gene, one junction end is altered; a read error may explain this. The chain combines TRBV13 with TRBJ2-1; D could derive from TRBD1 or TRBD2 (5 bases each). There are 15 residues in the CDR3. Per germline, CDR1 PRHDT and CDR2 FYEKMQ (reference sequence). The DNA of the CDR3 is TGTGCCTGCAGCTTATGGGGGATGGCCTACAATGAGCAGTTCTTC. Amino acid sequence: CACSLWGMAYNEQFF.

A note on this clonotype: This sequence may be a read error, since a much larger clone differs from it by one base. The rearrangement uses TRBV7-8 and TRBJ2-5, with 7 bases identical to TRBD2. Trimming cost V 6 bases and J 1 base; bases outside gene matches: 8. Germline V gives CDR1 SGHVS, CDR2 FQNEAQ. The CDR3 contains 15 residues. The CDR3 reads CASRGGEGPQETQYF. The CDR3 DNA reads as TGTGCCAGCAGAGGAGGGGAGGGCCCCCAAGAGACCCAGTACTTC.

As DNA, the CDR3 is TGTGCCAGTAGTGCCGGGACAGGGGGTTCCTACGAGCAGTACTTC. Its translation: CASSAGTGGSYEQYF. The V call is TRBV19, the J call TRBJ2-7; 11 bases are shared with TRBD1. Per germline, CDR1 LNHDA and CDR2 SQIVND (reference sequence). J gave up 1 base and V 5 bases, and 4 bases lay outside the gene matches. The CDR3 totals 15 residues.

Remarks on this clonotype: A much larger clone differs from this one at a single base, so this may be a read error. The rearrangement joins TRBV19 to TRBJ2-1; D unclear. Germline V gene lookup returns CDR1 LNHDA and CDR2 SQIVND (reference sequence). This CDR3 is 11 amino acids long. The CDR3 coding sequence is TGTGTCAGTAGTATGGGGAATGAGCAGTTCTTC. Protein product: CVSSMGNEQFF.